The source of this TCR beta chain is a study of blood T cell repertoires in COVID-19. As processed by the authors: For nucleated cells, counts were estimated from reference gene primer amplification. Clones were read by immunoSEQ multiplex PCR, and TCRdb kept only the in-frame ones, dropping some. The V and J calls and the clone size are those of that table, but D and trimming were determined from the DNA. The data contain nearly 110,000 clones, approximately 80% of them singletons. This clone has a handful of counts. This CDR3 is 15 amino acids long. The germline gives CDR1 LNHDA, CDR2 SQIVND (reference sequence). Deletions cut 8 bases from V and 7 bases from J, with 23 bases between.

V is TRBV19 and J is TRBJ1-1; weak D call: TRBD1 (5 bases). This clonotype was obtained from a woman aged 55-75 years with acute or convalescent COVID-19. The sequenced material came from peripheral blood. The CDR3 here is CASVTGGGWGYEAFF. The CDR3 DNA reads TGTGCCAGTGTCACGGGTGGAGGGTGGGGGTATGAAGCTTTCTTT.